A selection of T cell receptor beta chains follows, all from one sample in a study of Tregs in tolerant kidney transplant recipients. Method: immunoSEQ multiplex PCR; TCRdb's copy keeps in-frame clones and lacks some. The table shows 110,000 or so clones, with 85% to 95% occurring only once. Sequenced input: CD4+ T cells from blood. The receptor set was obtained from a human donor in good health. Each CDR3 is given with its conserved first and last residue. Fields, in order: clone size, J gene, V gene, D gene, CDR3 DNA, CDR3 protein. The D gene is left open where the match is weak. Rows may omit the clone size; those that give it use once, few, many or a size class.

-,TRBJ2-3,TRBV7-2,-,TGTGCCAGCAGATCCCAGGGAACAGATACGCAGTATTTT,CASRSQGTDTQYF
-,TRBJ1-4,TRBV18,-,TGTGCCAGCTCATACAGGGCAACTAATGAAAAACTGTTTTTT,CASSYRATNEKLFF
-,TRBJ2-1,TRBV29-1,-,TGCAGCGTTGAAATCCCCCCTCTAAAAAAGTCCTACAATGAGCAGTTCTTC,CSVEIPPLKKSYNEQFF
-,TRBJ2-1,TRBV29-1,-,TGCAGCGTTGAAGGCCCAACGACAGGACACTCCTACAATGAGCAGTTCTTC,CSVEGPTTGHSYNEQFF
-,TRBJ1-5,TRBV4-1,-,TGCGCCAGCAGCCGCCAGGGGCAAAATCAGCCCCAGCATTTT,CASSRQGQNQPQHF
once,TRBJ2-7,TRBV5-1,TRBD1,TGCGCCAGCAGCTTGGCCTCCGGGACAGGAACCTACGAGCAGTACTTC,CASSLASGTGTYEQYF
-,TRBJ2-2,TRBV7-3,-,TGTGCCAGCAGTGCTTACACCGGGGAGCTGTTTTTT,CASSAYTGELFF
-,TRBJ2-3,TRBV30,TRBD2,TGTGCCTGGAGGGGACTAGCCCCAGATACGCAGTATTTT,CAWRGLAPDTQYF
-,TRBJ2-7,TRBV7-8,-,TGTGCCAGCAGCTTAGCCGGGACCTCCGGCGAGCAGTACTTC,CASSLAGTSGEQYF
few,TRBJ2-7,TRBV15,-,TGTGCCACCAGCAGAGGCGCGAGCTACGAGCAGTACTTC,CATSRGASYEQYF
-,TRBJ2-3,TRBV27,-,TGTGCCAGCAGTACGCGGGACTCTACTTTCGGCACAGATACGCAGTATTTT,CASSTRDSTFGTDTQYF
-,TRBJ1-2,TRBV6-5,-,TGTGCCAGCAGTTACCCGTCAGGGGAGAGTTCCTATGGCTACACCTTC,CASSYPSGESSYGYTF
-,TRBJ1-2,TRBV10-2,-,TGCGCCAGCAGTACAGGACCCGAAGGCTACACCTTC,CASSTGPEGYTF
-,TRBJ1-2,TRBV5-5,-,TGTGCCAGCAGCTTGGGGAGTTCGTTTAACTATGGCTACACCTTC,CASSLGSSFNYGYTF
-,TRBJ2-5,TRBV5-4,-,TGTGCCAGCAGCATTGATCAAGAGACCCAGTACTTC,CASSIDQETQYF
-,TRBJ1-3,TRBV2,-,TGTGCCAGCAGTGCGAATGCCCTCTCTGGAAACACCATATATTTT,CASSANALSGNTIYF
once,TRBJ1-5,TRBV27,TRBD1,TGTGCCAGCAGCCCCGGCCCGGGACAGGGGAGAGGCATTCAGCCCCAGCATTTT,CASSPGPGQGRGIQPQHF
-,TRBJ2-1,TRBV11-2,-,TGTGCCAGCAGCTCCCTGGGACGGCGGCGGGACCCCTCCTACAATGAGCAGTTCTTC,CASSSLGRRRDPSYNEQFF
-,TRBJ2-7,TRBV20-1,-,TGCAGTGCTAGAGACCCCTACGAGCAGTACTTC,CSARDPYEQYF
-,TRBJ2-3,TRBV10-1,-,TGCGCCAGCAGTGAGACAGGGTCAAGCACAGATACGCAGTATTTT,CASSETGSSTDTQYF
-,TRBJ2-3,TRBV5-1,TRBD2,TGCGCCAGCAGCCGTCAGGGACTAGCGGGAGTTGTAACAGATACGCAGTATTTT,CASSRQGLAGVVTDTQYF
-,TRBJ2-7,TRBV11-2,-,TGTGCCAGCAGCCGAGTAGGCAGGGGGGCGTACGAGCAGTACTTC,CASSRVGRGAYEQYF
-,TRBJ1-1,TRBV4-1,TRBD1,TGCGCCAGCCGCACAGGGGCTTGGGACACTGAAGCTTTCTTT,CASRTGAWDTEAFF
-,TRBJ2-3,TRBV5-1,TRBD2,TGCGCCAGCGGGGCGCTAGCGGGAGGGCCGACAGATACGCAGTATTTT,CASGALAGGPTDTQYF
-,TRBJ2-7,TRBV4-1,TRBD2,TGCGCCAGCAGCCAAGATAAACGGCTAGCGGGATCCTACGAGCAGTACTTC,CASSQDKRLAGSYEQYF
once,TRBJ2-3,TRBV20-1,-,TGCAGTGCTTCAACAGATACGCAGTATTTT,CSASTDTQYF
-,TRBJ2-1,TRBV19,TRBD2,TGTGCCAGTAGTATAGGGACTAGCGGGAGAGGGGAGCAGTTCTTC,CASSIGTSGRGEQFF